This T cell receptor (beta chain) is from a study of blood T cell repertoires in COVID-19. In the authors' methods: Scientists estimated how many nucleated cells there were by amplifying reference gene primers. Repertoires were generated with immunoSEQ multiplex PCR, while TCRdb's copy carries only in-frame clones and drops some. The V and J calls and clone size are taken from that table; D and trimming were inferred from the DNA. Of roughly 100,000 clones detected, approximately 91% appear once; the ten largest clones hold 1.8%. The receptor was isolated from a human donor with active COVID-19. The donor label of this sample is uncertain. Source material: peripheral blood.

This chain's CDR3 is CASRDEAAGSRSYEQYF. The CDR3 DNA reads as TGTGCCAGCAGAGACGAAGCGGCGGGGAGTAGGTCCTACGAGCAGTACTTC. V and J are TRBV25-1 and TRBJ2-7; D is possibly TRBD2 (6 bases). The V end was cut by 6 bases, the J end by 1 base, with 22 bases between. Germline CDR1 and CDR2: MGHDK and SYGVNS. The CDR3 sequence is 17 residues long.